One and the same sample provided the 15 T cell receptor beta chains below, sequenced in a study of PD-L1 blockade in urothelial cancer. Time point indicated: peripheral blood 6 weeks after treatment start. Clones were sequenced by immunoSEQ multiplex PCR, and TCRdb holds only the in-frame ones, with some missing. The sample contains about 66,000 clones, 85% to 90% of which appear only once. Sequences were derived from PBMCs, sampled around atezolizumab (anti-PD-L1) treatment. The source is a man between 60 and 75 years old with urothelial cancer.

The chain has TRBV6-5 and TRBJ1-2; TRBD1 might be the D (6 bases). Per the germline V gene, CDR1 is MNHEY and CDR2 is SVGAGI. Between the trimmed V and J ends, which lost 2 bases and 4 bases, there was a span of 11 bases. This CDR3 has 14 amino acids. The CDR3 region is CASSYGQRSYGYTF. In DNA form, the CDR3 reads TGTGCCAGCAGTTACGGACAGAGATCCTATGGCTACACCTTC.

The chain uses TRBV30 and TRBJ2-6; TRBD1 is a possible D gene (6 bases). The CDR3 has 17 amino acids. Germline-derived CDR1 and CDR2 are GTSNPN and SVGIG (reference sequence). V gave up 0 bases and J gave up 4 bases, with 16 bases separating them. CDR3 residues: CAWSVQSGAGGANVLTF. The CDR3 DNA reads as TGTGCCTGGAGTGTTCAATCAGGGGCAGGGGGGGCCAACGTCCTGACTTTC. Full variable domain (rest looked up from reference TRBV30 and TRBJ2-6): SQTIHQWPATLVQPVGSPLSLECTVEGTSNPNLYWYRQAAGRGLQLLFYSVGIGQISSEVPQNLSASRPQDRQFILSSKKLLLSDSGFYLCAWSVQSGAGGANVLTFGAGSRLTVL.

The CDR3 coding sequence is TGTGCCAGCAGCTCAGGCCAGCGGTTAAACACTGAAGCTTTCTTT. It codes for CASSSGQRLNTEAFF. The rearrangement uses TRBV7-2 and TRBJ1-1, with D hard to call. Looked up from germline, CDR1 is SGHTA and CDR2 is FQGNSA. The CDR3 sequence is 15 residues long. The V and J ends lost 4 bases and 2 bases respectively, with 14 bases between them.

This rearrangement joins TRBV9 to TRBJ2-2; perhaps TRBD1 as D (6 bases). Germline assignment: CDR1 SGDLS and CDR2 YYNGEE. This CDR3 region has 16 residues. Trimming left V 4 bases short and J 4 bases short, with 17 bases between. CDR3 DNA sequence: TGTGCCAGCAGCAGAGAGGTTCACAGGGCCACCGGGGAGCTGTTTTTT. Translating it yields CASSREVHRATGELFF.

V and J are TRBV5-1 and TRBJ1-1; D may be TRBD1 (6 bases). The CDR3 runs 15 residues. The ends were cut back, 4 bases at V and 5 bases at J, with 18 bases in the middle. CDR1 is SGHRS, CDR2 YFSETQ, per germline. The CDR3 region is CASSPGDTRRTEAFF. CDR3 coding DNA: TGCGCCAGCAGCCCCGGGGACACCCGTAGGACTGAAGCTTTCTTT.

The J gene is TRBJ1-1, the V gene TRBV5-1; 7 nucleotides agree with TRBD1. This CDR3 region has 16 residues. Germline values: CDR1 SGHRS, CDR2 YFSETQ. V dropped 3 bases and J dropped 1; count of bases not matched to a gene: 9. The CDR3 DNA reads as TGCGCCAGCAGCTCCTGGTTCGACAGGGCGAACACTGAAGCTTTCTTT. It translates to CASSSWFDRANTEAFF.

The chain links TRBV28 to TRBJ2-7; D unclear. The length of the CDR3 is 12 residues. Germline assignment: CDR1 MDHEN and CDR2 SYDVKM. Trimming cost V 4 bases and J 3 bases, with 7 bases left between them. The CDR3 DNA is TGTGCCAGCAGTTCCCTAGACTACGAGCAGTACTTC. Its protein product is CASSSLDYEQYF.

The chain couples TRBV4-1 to TRBJ2-1; 7 bases match TRBD2. After removal of 4 bases from V and 8 bases from J, the junction contained 14 bases not matched to a gene. Per germline, CDR1 MGHRA and CDR2 YSYEKL. The CDR3 has 16 amino acids. The CDR3 region is CASSPSSGLGRDEQFF. The CDR3 DNA follows: TGCGCCAGCAGCCCTTCGAGCGGACTAGGGAGGGATGAGCAGTTCTTC.

CDR3: CASSIPDSFYGYTF. The CDR3 DNA sequence: TGTGCCAGTAGTATACCTGACAGCTTCTATGGCTACACCTTC. The chain is built from TRBV19 and TRBJ1-2; possible D gene TRBD1, 5 bases. There are 14 residues in the CDR3. Germline CDR1 is LNHDA and CDR2 is SQIVND (reference sequence). V lost 2 bases and J 4 bases, leaving 11 bases between the germline ends.

V is TRBV7-8 and J is TRBJ1-5; 9 nucleotides match TRBD1. Germline assignment: CDR1 SGHVS and CDR2 FQNEAQ. The V and J ends lost 5 bases and 0 bases, in that order; junction bases with no gene match: 11. The CDR3 covers 18 residues. The DNA of the CDR3 is TGTGCCAGCAGCAAACGGGACAGGGATTCCTATAGCAATCAGCCCCAGCATTTT. Amino acids: CASSKRDRDSYSNQPQHF.

The V and J genes are TRBV4-1 and TRBJ2-6; 7 nucleotides match TRBD1. Germline V gives CDR1 MGHRA, CDR2 YSYEKL. The CDR3 loop spans 15 amino acids. With V trimmed by 5 bases and J by 0 bases, 1 base remained unmatched. The CDR3 sequence: CASSWDSSGANVLTF. The DNA of the CDR3 is TGCGCCAGCAGCTGGGACAGCTCTGGGGCCAACGTCCTGACTTTC.

V gene TRBV19 combines with J gene TRBJ1-3; no definite D call. The germline V and J ends were trimmed by 6 bases and 4 bases, with 13 bases remaining between them. The CDR3 extends over 14 amino acids. The germline CDR1 and CDR2 sequences are LNHDA and SQIVND (reference sequence). This CDR3 reads CASSQFSSGNTIYF. CDR3 sequence (DNA): TGTGCCAGTAGCCAGTTTTCCTCCGGAAACACCATATATTTT.

The chain uses TRBV7-9 and TRBJ1-3; no reliable D call. CDR3 length: 13 residues. V gave up 5 bases and J gave up 7 bases, with 12 bases separating them. The germline gives CDR1 SEHNR, CDR2 FQNEAQ (reference sequence). The CDR3 protein is CASSRGTWNTIYF. CDR3 coding DNA: TGTGCCAGCAGCCGAGGAACTTGGAACACCATATATTTT.

The chain's CDR3 is CASSRQGGSGANVLTF. The CDR3 region has the DNA TGTGCCAGTAGTAGGCAGGGTGGTTCTGGGGCCAACGTCCTGACTTTC. V gene TRBV19 combines with J gene TRBJ2-6; D possibly corresponds to TRBD1 (5 bases). V was trimmed by 4 bases and J by 1 base, leaving 11 bases between them. This CDR3 comprises 16 residues. Germline V gene sequence: CDR1 LNHDA, CDR2 SQIVND (reference sequence).

CDR3 nucleotide sequence: TGTGCCAGTAGGGGCACAGGGGGCGCGATCGGGGAGCTGTTTTTT. Protein: CASRGTGGAIGELFF. The V gene is TRBV19, the J gene TRBJ2-2, with TRBD1 identical over 9 bases. Germline V gene lookup returns CDR1 LNHDA and CDR2 SQIVND (reference sequence). This CDR3 spans 15 amino acids. V lost 6 bases, J lost 7 bases, and 9 bases stayed unmatched.